Reported below is one TCR beta chain. Its matching antigen is unknown. This specimen comes from a study of cytomegalovirus exposure and HLA in healthy donors. Whole-study results and caveats: Rarity characterized most TCR sequences, yet some public TCRs appeared in many donors. 87-base-pair reads could not separate some V segments, including TRBV6-2 and TRBV6-3. With later analysis, a missense DCLRE1C variant became linked to TCR beta V- and J-gene trimming.

V lost 10 bases and J lost 4, with 13 bases in between. Germline CDR1 and CDR2: SGHVS and FQNEAQ. The CDR3 totals 13 residues. Use of 60 Vbeta and 13 Jbeta primers characterized the PCR. Assay used: immunoSEQ multiplex PCR; TCRdb lists only in-frame clones, some missing. The profile shows 80,000 to 95,000 clones, roughly 77% of them singletons. Donors showed nominal health when sampled, although they likely had unrecorded immune exposures. This TCR was recovered from a woman between 35 and 50 years old in good health and CMV-seropositive. The rearrangement uses TRBV7-8 and TRBJ1-4; D ambiguous. The sequenced sample consisted of PBMCs. The CDR3 loop reads CATSAGFNEKLFF. The CDR3 DNA reads TGTGCCACGAGTGCGGGTTTTAATGAAAAACTGTTTTTT.